This entry lists 8 T cell receptor beta chains sequenced from one sample in a study of blood T cell repertoires in COVID-19. Sequenced by immunoSEQ multiplex PCR; TCRdb stores in-frame clones only, minus some. The data hold tens of thousands of clones, with roughly 84% observed a single time. Material for sequencing was peripheral blood. The origin of the receptors is a man older than 75 with COVID-19, enrolled during active disease.

J is TRBJ2-6 and V is TRBV11-3; the D is unclear. There are 15 residues in the CDR3. Between the trimmed V and J ends, which lost 4 bases and 4 bases, there was a span of 11 bases. Looked up from germline, CDR1 is SGHNT and CDR2 is YENEEA. This CDR3 reads CASSSEDSGANVLTF. Here the CDR3 DNA reads TGTGCCAGCAGCTCAGAAGACTCCGGGGCCAACGTCCTGACTTTC.

The chain links TRBV30 to TRBJ2-7, with D perhaps matching TRBD2 (6 bases). The germline V and J ends were trimmed by 6 bases and 2 bases, with 11 bases remaining between them. CDR3 length: 12 amino acids. Germline loops: CDR1 GTSNPN, CDR2 SVGIG (reference sequence). CDR3 DNA sequence: TGTGCCTGCAGGAGGGTAGCCTACGAGCAGTACTTC. Its translation: CACRRVAYEQYF. Variable domain in full (rest from reference TRBV30 and TRBJ2-7): SQTIHQWPATLVQPVGSPLSLECTVEGTSNPNLYWYRQAAGRGLQLLFYSVGIGQISSEVPQNLSASRPQDRQFILSSKKLLLSDSGFYLCACRRVAYEQYFGPGTRLTVT.

The gene calls are TRBV29-1 and TRBJ2-5, with TRBD2 identical over 8 bases. The CDR3 covers 16 residues. The V and J ends lost 5 bases and 0 bases, in that order; junction bases with no gene match: 11. The germline V gene has CDR1 SQVTM and CDR2 ANQGSEA. This chain's CDR3 is CSVPSPVLADQETQYF. The CDR3 DNA follows: TGCAGCGTTCCCTCTCCCGTACTAGCGGACCAAGAGACCCAGTACTTC.

The chain is built from TRBV5-6 and TRBJ1-6, with 7 bases that match TRBD1. Germline V gene sequence: CDR1 SGHDT, CDR2 YYEEEE. The CDR3 loop spans 15 amino acids. V dropped 0 bases and J dropped 7; count of bases not matched to a gene: 4. DNA for the CDR3: TGTGCCAGCAGCTTGGGGGACAGATTAAATTCACCCCTCCACTTT. Amino acid sequence: CASSLGDRLNSPLHF.

A single count supports this clone. The chain links TRBV27 to TRBJ1-5; 8 bases match TRBD1. J was trimmed by 4 bases and V by 2 bases; bases with no gene match: 4. CDR3 length: 15 amino acids. Per germline, CDR1 MNHEY and CDR2 SMNVEV (reference sequence). Written as DNA, the CDR3 is TGTGCCAGCAGTTTAAAGACAGGGGAGAATCAGCCCCAGCATTTT. Its translation: CASSLKTGENQPQHF.

The rearrangement uses TRBV6-5 and TRBJ1-6, with no clear D. CDR3 length: 16 amino acids. In germline, CDR1 is MNHEY, CDR2 SVGAGI. Trimming removed 2 bases from V and 4 bases from J, with 12 bases in between. The chain's CDR3 is CASSYQLRGYNSPLHF. The DNA of the CDR3 is TGTGCCAGCAGTTACCAACTTCGAGGGTATAATTCACCCCTCCACTTT.

The J gene is TRBJ2-3, the V gene TRBV9; a possible D gene is TRBD2 (6 bases). V dropped 4 bases and J dropped 3 bases, with 12 bases sitting between them. Germline V gene data show CDR1 as SGDLS and CDR2 as YYNGEE. The CDR3 is made up of 14 amino acids. CDR3 sequence (DNA): TGTGCCAGCAGCCCGGGAGCTCGAACAGATACGCAGTATTTT. Amino acid sequence: CASSPGARTDTQYF.

V and J are TRBV7-2 and TRBJ2-3; 9 bases are a match to TRBD2. The CDR3 has 13 residues. Germline loops: CDR1 SGHTA, CDR2 FQGNSA. Written as DNA, the CDR3 is TGTGCTAGCGGGAGAGGGAACACAGATACGCAGTATTTT. Translation gives CASGRGNTDTQYF.